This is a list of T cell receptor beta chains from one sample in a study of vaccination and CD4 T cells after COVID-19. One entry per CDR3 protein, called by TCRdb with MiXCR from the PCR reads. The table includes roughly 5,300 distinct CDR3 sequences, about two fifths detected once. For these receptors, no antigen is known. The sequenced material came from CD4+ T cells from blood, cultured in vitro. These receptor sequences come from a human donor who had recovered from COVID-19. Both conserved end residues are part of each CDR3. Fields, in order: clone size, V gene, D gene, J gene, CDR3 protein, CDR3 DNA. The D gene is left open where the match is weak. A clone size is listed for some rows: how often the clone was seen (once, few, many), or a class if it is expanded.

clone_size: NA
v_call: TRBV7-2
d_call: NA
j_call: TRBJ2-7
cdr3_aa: CASSGEQPRVQYF
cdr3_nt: TGTGCCAGCAGCGGGGAGCAGCCAAGAGTGCAGTACTTC

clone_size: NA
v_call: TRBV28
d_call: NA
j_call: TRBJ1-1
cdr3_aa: CASSWIHEAFF
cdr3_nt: TGTGCCAGCAGTTGGATCCATGAAGCTTTCTTT

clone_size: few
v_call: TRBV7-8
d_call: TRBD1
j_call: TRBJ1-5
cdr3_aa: CASSRDRDQPQHF
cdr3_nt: TGTGCCAGCAGCCGGGACAGAGATCAGCCCCAGCATTTT

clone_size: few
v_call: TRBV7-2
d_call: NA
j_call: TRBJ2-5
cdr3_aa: CASSLGGSQETQYF
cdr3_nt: TGTGCCAGCAGCTTAGGTGGCTCCCAAGAGACCCAGTACTTC

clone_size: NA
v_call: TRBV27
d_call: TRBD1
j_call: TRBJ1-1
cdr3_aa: CASSNSAGGMNTEAFF
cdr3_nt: TGTGCCAGCAGTAACTCGGCAGGGGGGATGAACACTGAAGCTTTCTTT

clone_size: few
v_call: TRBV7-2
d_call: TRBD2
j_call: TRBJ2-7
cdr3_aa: CASSLSSSGGHAQYF
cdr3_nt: TGTGCCAGCAGCTTATCTTCCAGCGGGGGGCATGCGCAGTACTTC

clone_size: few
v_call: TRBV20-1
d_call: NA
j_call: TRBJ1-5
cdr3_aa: CSASSATGNQPQHF
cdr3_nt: TGCAGTGCTAGTTCTGCAACGGGCAATCAGCCCCAGCATTTT

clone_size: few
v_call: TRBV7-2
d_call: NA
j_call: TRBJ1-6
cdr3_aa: CASSPQNGSPLHF
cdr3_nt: TGTGCCAGCAGCCCCCAGAACGGTTCACCCCTCCACTTT

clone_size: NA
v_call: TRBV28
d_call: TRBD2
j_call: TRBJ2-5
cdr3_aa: CASSETSGLQETQYF
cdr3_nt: TGTGCCAGCTCCGAGACTAGCGGCCTCCAAGAGACCCAGTACTTC

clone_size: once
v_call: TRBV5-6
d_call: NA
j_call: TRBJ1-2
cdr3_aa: CASRRDYGYTF
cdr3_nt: TGTGCCAGCAGAAGGGACTATGGCTACACCTTC

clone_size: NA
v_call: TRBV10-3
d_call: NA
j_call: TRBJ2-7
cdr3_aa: CAISESTDQYF
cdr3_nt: TGTGCCATCAGTGAGTCGACGGATCAGTACTTC

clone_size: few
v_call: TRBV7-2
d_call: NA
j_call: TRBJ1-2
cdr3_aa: CASSASRGNGYTF
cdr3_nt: TGTGCCAGCAGCGCAAGCAGGGGTAATGGCTACACCTTC

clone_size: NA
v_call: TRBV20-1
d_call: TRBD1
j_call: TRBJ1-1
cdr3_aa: CSVSGGMNTEAFF
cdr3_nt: TGCAGTGTTTCAGGGGGGATGAACACTGAAGCTTTCTTT

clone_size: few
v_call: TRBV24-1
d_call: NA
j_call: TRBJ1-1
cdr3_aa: CATSGPEAFF
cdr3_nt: TGTGCCACCAGTGGCCCTGAAGCTTTCTTT

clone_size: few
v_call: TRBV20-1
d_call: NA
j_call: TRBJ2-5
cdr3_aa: CSARDAQGAQGTQYF
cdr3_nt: TGCAGTGCTAGAGATGCCCAAGGGGCACAGGGGACCCAGTACTTC

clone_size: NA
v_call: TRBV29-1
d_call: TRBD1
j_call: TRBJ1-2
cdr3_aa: CSALGQGIWGYTF
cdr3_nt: TGCAGCGCTCTGGGACAGGGAATATGGGGCTACACCTTC

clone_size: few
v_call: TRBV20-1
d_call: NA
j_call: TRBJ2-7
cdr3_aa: CSVGLNSYEQYF
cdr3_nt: TGCAGTGTTGGACTAAACTCCTACGAGCAGTACTTC

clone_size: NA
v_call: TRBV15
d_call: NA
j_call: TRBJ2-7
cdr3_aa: CATSRDQGPYEQYF
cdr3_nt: TGTGCCACCAGCAGAGATCAGGGCCCCTACGAGCAGTACTTC

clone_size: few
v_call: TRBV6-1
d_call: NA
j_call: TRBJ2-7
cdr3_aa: CASSSAYEQYF
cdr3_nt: TGTGCCAGCAGCTCAGCCTACGAGCAGTACTTC

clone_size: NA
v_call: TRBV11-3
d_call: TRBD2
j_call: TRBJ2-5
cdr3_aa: CASRLLAGSGTQYF
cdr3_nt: TGTGCCAGCAGACTACTAGCGGGATCGGGGACCCAGTACTTC

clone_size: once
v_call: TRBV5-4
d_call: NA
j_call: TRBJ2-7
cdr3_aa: CASSSGVALGEQYF
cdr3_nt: TGTGCCAGCAGCTCGGGGGTCGCCCTAGGGGAGCAGTACTTC

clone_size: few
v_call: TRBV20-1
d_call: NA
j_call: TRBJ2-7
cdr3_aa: CSAARSGSSYEQYF
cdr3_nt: TGCAGTGCTGCCCGCTCGGGGTCTTCCTACGAGCAGTACTTC

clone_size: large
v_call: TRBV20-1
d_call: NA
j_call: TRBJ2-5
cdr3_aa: CSAQDGGQYF
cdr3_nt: TGCAGTGCTCAGGACGGGGGCCAGTACTTC

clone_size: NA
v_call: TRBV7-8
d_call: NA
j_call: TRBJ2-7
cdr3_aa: CASSSLHRDEQYF
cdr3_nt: TGTGCCAGCAGCTCCCTCCACAGGGACGAGCAGTACTTC

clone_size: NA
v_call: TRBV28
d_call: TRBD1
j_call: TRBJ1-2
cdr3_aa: CASSLQGARGYGYTF
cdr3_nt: TGTGCCAGCAGTTTACAGGGGGCGCGGGGCTATGGCTACACCTTC

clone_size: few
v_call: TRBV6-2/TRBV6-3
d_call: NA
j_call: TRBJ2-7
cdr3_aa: CASSYGVGEQYF
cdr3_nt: TGTGCCAGCAGTTACGGGGTTGGCGAGCAGTACTTC

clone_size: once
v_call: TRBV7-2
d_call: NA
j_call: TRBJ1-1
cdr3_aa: CASSLAGNTEAFF
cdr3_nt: TGTGCCAGCAGCCTTGCGGGGAACACTGAAGCTTTCTTT

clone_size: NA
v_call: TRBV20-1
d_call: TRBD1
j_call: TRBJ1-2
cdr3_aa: CSARSTQGADYGYTF
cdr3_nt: TGCAGTGCTAGATCTACACAGGGGGCTGACTATGGCTACACCTTC

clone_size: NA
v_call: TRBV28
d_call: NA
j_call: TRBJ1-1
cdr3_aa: CASSMGPLEAFF
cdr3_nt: TGTGCCAGCAGTATGGGACCCTTAGAAGCTTTCTTT

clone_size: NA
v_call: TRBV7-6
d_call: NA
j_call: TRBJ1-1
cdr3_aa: CASRTGSETEAFF
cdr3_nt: TGTGCCAGCAGAACAGGGAGTGAGACTGAAGCTTTCTTT

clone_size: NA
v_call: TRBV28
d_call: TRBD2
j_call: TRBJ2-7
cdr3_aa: CASSRGTSEGGDNF
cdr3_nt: TGTGCCAGCAGTCGCGGGACTAGCGAGGGGGGTGATAACTTC

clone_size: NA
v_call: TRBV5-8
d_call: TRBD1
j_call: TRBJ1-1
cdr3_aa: CASSEARGRRAFF
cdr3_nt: TGTGCCAGCAGCGAGGCCAGGGGGCGACGAGCTTTCTTT

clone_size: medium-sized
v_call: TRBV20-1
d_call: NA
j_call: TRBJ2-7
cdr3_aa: CSAMGVAYEQYF
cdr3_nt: TGCAGTGCTATGGGGGTGGCCTACGAGCAGTACTTC

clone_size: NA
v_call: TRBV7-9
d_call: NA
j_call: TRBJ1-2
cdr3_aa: CASSLGDINGYTF
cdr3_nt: TGTGCCAGCAGCTTAGGGGATATTAATGGCTACACCTTC

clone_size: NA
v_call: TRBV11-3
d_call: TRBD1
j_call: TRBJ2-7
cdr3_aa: CASSAWQGVYEQYF
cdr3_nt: TGTGCCAGCAGTGCTTGGCAGGGGGTGTACGAGCAGTACTTC

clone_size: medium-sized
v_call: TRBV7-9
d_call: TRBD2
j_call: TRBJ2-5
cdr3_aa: CASSPEAGAQYF
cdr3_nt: TGTGCCAGCAGCCCCGAGGCGGGGGCCCAGTACTTC

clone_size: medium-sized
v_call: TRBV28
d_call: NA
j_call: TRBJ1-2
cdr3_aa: CASSAPGGGYTF
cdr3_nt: TGTGCCAGCAGTGCCCCAGGTGGGGGCTACACCTTC

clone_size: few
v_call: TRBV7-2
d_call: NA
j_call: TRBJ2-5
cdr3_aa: CASSFAVRGETQYF
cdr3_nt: TGTGCCAGCAGCTTCGCTGTGAGGGGGGAGACCCAGTACTTC

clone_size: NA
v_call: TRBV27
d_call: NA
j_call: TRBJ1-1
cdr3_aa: CASSGELNTEAFF
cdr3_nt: TGTGCCAGCAGTGGGGAGCTGAACACTGAAGCTTTCTTT

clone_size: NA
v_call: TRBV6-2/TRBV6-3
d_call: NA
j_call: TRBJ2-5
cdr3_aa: CASSSPYQETQYF
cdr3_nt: TGTGCCAGCAGTTCTCCATATCAAGAGACCCAGTACTTC

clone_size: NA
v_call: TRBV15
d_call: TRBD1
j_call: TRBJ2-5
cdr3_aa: CATSRGDRGPKGGETQYF
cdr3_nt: TGTGCCACCAGCAGGGGGGACAGGGGGCCTAAAGGGGGAGAGACCCAGTACTTC

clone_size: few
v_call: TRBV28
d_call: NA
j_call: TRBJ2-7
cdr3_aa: CASSLGGYEQYF
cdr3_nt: TGTGCCAGCAGTTTGGGGGGCTACGAGCAGTACTTC

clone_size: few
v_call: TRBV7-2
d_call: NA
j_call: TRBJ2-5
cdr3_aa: CASSVGQQETQYF
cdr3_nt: TGTGCCAGCAGCGTAGGACAGCAAGAGACCCAGTACTTC

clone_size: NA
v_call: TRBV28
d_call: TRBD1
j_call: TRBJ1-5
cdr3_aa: CASRRQGGQPQHF
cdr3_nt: TGTGCCAGCAGGCGACAGGGGGGTCAGCCCCAGCATTTT

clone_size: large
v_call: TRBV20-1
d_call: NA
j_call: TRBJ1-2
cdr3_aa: CSAGAGEGYTF
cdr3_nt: TGCAGTGCTGGGGCGGGGGAAGGCTACACCTTC

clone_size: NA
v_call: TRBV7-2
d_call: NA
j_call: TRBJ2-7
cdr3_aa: CASTQSAGNYEQYF
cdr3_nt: TGTGCCAGCACCCAGTCGGCAGGGAACTACGAGCAGTACTTC

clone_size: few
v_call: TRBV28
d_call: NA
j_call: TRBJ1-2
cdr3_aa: CASSLGQGYGYTF
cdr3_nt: TGTGCCAGCAGTTTGGGCCAGGGGTATGGCTACACCTTC